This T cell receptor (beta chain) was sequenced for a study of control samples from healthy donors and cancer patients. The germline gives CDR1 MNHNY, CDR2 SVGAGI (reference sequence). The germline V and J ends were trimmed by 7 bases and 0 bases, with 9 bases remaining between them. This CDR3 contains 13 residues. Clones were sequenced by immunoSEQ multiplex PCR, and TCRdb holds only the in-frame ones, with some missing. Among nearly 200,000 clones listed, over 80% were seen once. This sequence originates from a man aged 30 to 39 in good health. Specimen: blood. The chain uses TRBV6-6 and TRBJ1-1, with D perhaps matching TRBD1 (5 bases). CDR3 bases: TGTGCCAGCACCCGGGGACTGAACACTGAAGCTTTCTTT. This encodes CASTRGLNTEAFF.